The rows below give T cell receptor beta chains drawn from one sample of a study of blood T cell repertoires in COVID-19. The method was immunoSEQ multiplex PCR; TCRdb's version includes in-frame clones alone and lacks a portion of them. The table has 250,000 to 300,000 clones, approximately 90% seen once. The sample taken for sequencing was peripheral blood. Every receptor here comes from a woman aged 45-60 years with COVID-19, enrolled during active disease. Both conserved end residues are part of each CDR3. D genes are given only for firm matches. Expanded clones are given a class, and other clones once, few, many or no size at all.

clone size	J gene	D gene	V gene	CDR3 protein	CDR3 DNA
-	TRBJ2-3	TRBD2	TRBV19	CASSMRSSGKADTQYF	TGTGCCAGTAGTATGAGGTCTAGCGGGAAAGCAGATACGCAGTATTTT
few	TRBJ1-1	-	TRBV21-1	CASSFSPGQGPCTEAFF	TGTGCCAGCAGCTTTTCTCCGGGACAGGGTCCCTGCACTGAAGCTTTCTTT
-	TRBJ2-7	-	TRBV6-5	CASKMRQGGAYEQYF	TGTGCCAGCAAAATGAGACAGGGAGGTGCCTACGAGCAGTACTTC
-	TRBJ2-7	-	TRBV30	CAWSVMQGNYEQYF	TGTGCCTGGAGTGTAATGCAGGGTAACTACGAGCAGTACTTC
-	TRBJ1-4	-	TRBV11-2	CASSQGLANEKLFF	TGTGCCAGCAGCCAGGGCTTGGCTAATGAAAAACTGTTTTTT
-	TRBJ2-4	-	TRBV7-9	CASSGGLVIQYF	TGTGCCAGCAGCGGAGGGTTGGTCATTCAGTACTTC
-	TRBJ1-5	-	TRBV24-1	CATSDGNQPQHF	TGTGCCACCAGTGACGGCAATCAGCCCCAGCATTTT
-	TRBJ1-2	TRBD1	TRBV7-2	CASSFRAGGKYDGYTF	TGTGCCAGCAGCTTTAGGGCAGGGGGCAAGTACGATGGCTACACCTTC
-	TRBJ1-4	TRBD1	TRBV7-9	CASSSPQGATNEKLFF	TGTGCCAGCAGCTCACCACAGGGGGCAACTAATGAAAAACTGTTTTTT
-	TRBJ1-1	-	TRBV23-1	CASSQSWTENTEAFF	TGCGCCAGCAGTCAATCGTGGACAGAGAACACTGAAGCTTTCTTT
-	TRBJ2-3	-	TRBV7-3	CASSLTIRGDTQYF	TGTGCCAGCAGCTTAACGATCAGGGGAGATACGCAGTATTTT
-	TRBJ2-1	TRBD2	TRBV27	CASSDFGTSGRGLQFF	TGTGCCAGCAGCGACTTTGGGACTAGCGGGAGGGGTCTGCAGTTCTTC
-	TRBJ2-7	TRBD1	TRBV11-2	CASSRYRDRGYEQYF	TGTGCCAGCAGCCGATACCGGGACAGGGGCTACGAGCAGTACTTC
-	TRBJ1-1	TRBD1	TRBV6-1	CASSDWTGNTEAFF	TGTGCCAGCAGTGATTGGACAGGGAACACTGAAGCTTTCTTT
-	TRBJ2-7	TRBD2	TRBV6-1	CASSEDPGRASGSYEQYF	TGTGCCAGCAGTGAGGACCCGGGGAGGGCTAGCGGCTCCTACGAGCAGTACTTC
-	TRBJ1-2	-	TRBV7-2	CASSPSQEANYGYTF	TGTGCCAGCAGCCCCAGTCAGGAAGCTAACTATGGCTACACCTTC